These 25 T cell receptor beta chains were sequenced from one sample in a study of T cells in Graves' hyperthyroidism and ophthalmopathy. RNA transcripts provided the source from which TCR beta CDR3 regions were amplified. First-round RT-PCR targeting the TCR CDR3 was performed with the HTBI primer set. TCRdb fed the multiplex PCR reads into MiXCR, producing one record per CDR3 protein. The table has about 380,000 distinct CDR3 sequences, about a fifth seen once; the top ten hold 40%. The sequenced sample was blood. All receptors derive from a man younger than 35 with Graves' ophthalmopathy.

This sequence joins TRBV20-1 and TRBJ2-1; 11 bases align to TRBD2. Germline CDR1 is DFQATT and CDR2 is SNEGSKA (reference sequence). With V trimmed by 1 base and J by 7 bases, 6 bases remained unmatched. The CDR3 sequence is 15 residues long. For the CDR3, the DNA is TGCAGTGCTAGAGTAGCGGGGGGGCAAAAGAATGAGCAGTTCTTC. Translating gives CSARVAGGQKNEQFF.

The chain carries TRBV20-1 and TRBJ2-1; D not resolved. The ends were cut back, 1 base at V and 5 bases at J, with 15 bases in the middle. CDR1 and CDR2 from the germline V gene are DFQATT and SNEGSKA (reference sequence). The length of the CDR3 is 15 residues. The CDR3 coding sequence is TGCAGTGCTAGAGTTCCCGGATGGTACAACAATGAGCAGTTCTTC. It translates to CSARVPGWYNNEQFF.

This clonotype showed up just once. With a much larger clone just one base away, this may be a read error. This chain uses TRBV3-1 with TRBJ2-5, with 11 bases lining up with TRBD2. There are 16 residues in the CDR3. The germline gives CDR1 LGHDT, CDR2 YNNKEL (reference sequence). In DNA form, the CDR3 reads TGTGTCAGCAGCCAAGATCTAGCGGGGGGCCGAGAGACCCAGTACTTC. It encodes CVSSQDLAGGRETQYF.

This clonotype was seen only once. The gene calls are TRBV28 and TRBJ1-2; possible D gene TRBD1, 6 bases. CDR1 MDHEN and CDR2 SYDVKM come from the germline V gene. CDR3 length: 16 amino acids. V was cut by 8 bases and J by 3 bases, with 22 bases left in between. The DNA of the CDR3 is TGTGCCAGCTCACCATCCCTTGCGGGACACGACTATGGCTACACCTTC. Encoded protein: CASSPSLAGHDYGYTF.

This clonotype was seen many times. The V gene is TRBV27, the J gene TRBJ1-1; perhaps TRBD1 as D (5 bases). V was trimmed by 7 bases and J by 5 bases, leaving 14 bases between them. CDR1 is MNHEY and CDR2 is SMNVEV in the germline V gene (reference sequence). This CDR3 contains 13 residues. The CDR3 DNA sequence: TGTGCCAGCACCCCCCGGGGGAGAACTGAAGCTTTCTTT. Translation: CASTPRGRTEAFF.

Points on this clonotype: A read error is possible here, since a much larger clone lies one base away. CDR3 loop: CASSLDRTVTTNEKLVF. DNA for the CDR3: TGTGCCAGCAGCTTAGATCGGACAGTCACAACTAATGAAAAACTGGTTTTT. The chain carries TRBV11-2 and TRBJ1-4; D possibly corresponds to TRBD1 (6 bases). The CDR3 length is 17 residues. CDR1 and CDR2 (germline): SGHAT, FQNNGV.

This clonotype has more than one count but fewer than ten. The V and J genes are TRBV24-1 and TRBJ2-1, with D maybe TRBD2 (5 bases). This CDR3 is built from 13 residues. V lost 4 bases to trimming and J lost 9 bases, with 12 bases between them. CDR1 is KGHDR and CDR2 is SFDVKD in the germline V gene. As DNA, the CDR3 is TGTGCCACCAGTGACCATTCACGGGGTGAGCAGTTCTTC. It codes for CATSDHSRGEQFF.

The chain combines TRBV6-5 with TRBJ1-5; no definite D call. The germline gives CDR1 MNHEY, CDR2 SVGAGI. The CDR3 runs to 17 residues. Trimming removed 2 bases from V and 1 base from J, with 15 bases in between. CDR3 in DNA: TGTGCCAGCAGTTACGAGGGCGGGGTTGGGAGCAATCAGCCCCAGCATTTT. It specifies CASSYEGGVGSNQPQHF.

The chain recombines TRBV6-1 with TRBJ1-5; D gene unclear. This CDR3 has 15 residues. Germline lookup yields CDR1 MNHNS and CDR2 SASEGT. The V gene lost 2 bases and the J gene lost 7 bases, with 15 bases spanning the gap. The CDR3 sequence is CASSESGGSQQPQHF. CDR3 DNA sequence: TGTGCCAGCAGTGAATCGGGAGGTTCACAGCAGCCCCAGCATTTT.

Many counts were recorded for this clonotype. This chain links TRBV18 with TRBJ2-7; 10 bases map to TRBD1. CDR1 is KGHSH, CDR2 LQKENI, per germline. The CDR3 is made up of 16 amino acids. Losses at the gene ends were 0 bases for V and 3 bases for J; bases not matched to a gene: 5. The CDR3 bases are TGTGCCAGCTCACCACCTGGAGGACAGGGGGGCTACGAGCAGTACTTC. Translating gives CASSPPGGQGGYEQYF.

The genes are TRBV6-1 and TRBJ1-4; D is undetermined. V was clipped by 6 bases and J by 0 bases, with 8 bases between them. CDR1 MNHNS and CDR2 SASEGT come from the germline V gene. This CDR3 region has 14 residues. The CDR3 loop is CASRASATNEKLFF. The CDR3 nucleotides are TGTGCCAGCAGGGCGTCTGCAACTAATGAAAAACTGTTTTTT.

This clonotype was seen only a few times. This chain joins TRBV19 and TRBJ2-7; no definite D call. The V and J ends lost 3 bases and 3 bases respectively, with 9 bases between them. The CDR3 loop spans 13 amino acids. The V gene's germline CDR1 is LNHDA and CDR2 SQIVND (reference sequence). CDR3 in DNA: TGTGCCAGTAGTATCGACCGCGACTACGAGCAGTACTTC. As protein: CASSIDRDYEQYF.

In its sample, this clonotype was seen many times. The V and J genes are TRBV20-1 and TRBJ2-7; D ambiguous. CDR1 and CDR2 from the germline V gene are DFQATT and SNEGSKA (reference sequence). V was clipped by 0 bases and J by 3 bases, with 6 bases between them. This CDR3 has 12 amino acids. CDR3 bases: TGCAGTGCTAGAGAGGCCCTCTACGAGCAGTACTTC. Translating gives CSAREALYEQYF.

The sample holds many counts of this clonotype. The CDR3 DNA follows: TGTGCCAGCAGCTTAGGTGGATTGACAGGGGCCTACGAGCAGTACTTC. Amino acid sequence: CASSLGGLTGAYEQYF. This sequence joins TRBV7-2 and TRBJ2-7; TRBD1 agrees at 8 bases. The CDR3 has 16 amino acids. Per germline, CDR1 SGHTA and CDR2 FQGNSA. Trimming at V came to 1 base and at J to 2 bases, leaving 7 bases not matched to a gene.

This chain uses TRBV11-1 with TRBJ2-2, with 8 bases that match TRBD2. Germline trimming cut 5 bases from V and 7 bases from J; bases unmatched to any gene: 9. CDR1 and CDR2 (germline): SGHAT, FQDESV (reference sequence). The CDR3 runs to 15 residues. The CDR3 loop is CASSRRAGEVGELFF. CDR3 bases: TGTGCCAGCAGCAGGCGAGCGGGGGAAGTCGGGGAGCTGTTTTTT.

This clonotype was seen at least ten times. The chain joins TRBV7-9 to TRBJ2-1; possibly TRBD2 for D (6 bases). CDR1 and CDR2 (germline): SEHNR, FQNEAQ (reference sequence). This CDR3 is 14 amino acids long. V lost 1 base and J 7 bases, leaving 11 bases between the germline ends. The CDR3 nucleotides are TGTGCCAGCAGCTTAGGTTCAGGGAGGAATGAGCAGTTCTTC. Translating gives CASSLGSGRNEQFF.

Many counts were recorded for this clonotype. V and J are TRBV11-2 and TRBJ2-5, with D tentatively TRBD1 (6 bases). Germline V CDR1 and CDR2: SGHAT, FQNNGV. V lost 5 bases and J lost 2, with 6 bases in between. The CDR3 extends over 12 amino acids. CDR3 in amino acids: CASSQGQETQYF. The CDR3, as DNA: TGTGCCAGCAGCCAGGGGCAAGAGACCCAGTACTTC.

Comment on this clonotype: Since a much larger clone is just one base distant, this may be a read error. The chain joins TRBV29-1 to TRBJ1-1, with TRBD1 as a possible D gene (5 bases). Per the germline V gene, CDR1 is SQVTM and CDR2 is ANQGSEA. The CDR3 has 12 residues. The CDR3 sequence is CSVEGMNTGAFF. The CDR3, as DNA: TGCAGCGTGGAGGGGATGAACACTGGAGCTTTCTTT. Filled out from reference TRBV29-1 and TRBJ1-1, the complete variable domain reads SAVISQKPSRDICQRGTSLTIQCQVDSQVTMMFWYRQQPGQSLTLIATANQGSEATYESGFVIDKFPISRPNLTFSTLTVSNMSPEDSSIYLCSVEGMNTGAFFGQGTRLTVV.

Ten or more counts support this clonotype. The chain combines TRBV20-1 with TRBJ1-2, with TRBD1 as a possible D gene (5 bases). Germline CDR1 is DFQATT and CDR2 is SNEGSKA (reference sequence). This CDR3 is built from 14 residues. V gave up 0 bases and J gave up 4 bases, with 12 bases separating them. For the CDR3, the DNA is TGCAGTGCTAGAGAGGGCAGGGCTCTCTATGGCTACACCTTC. It encodes CSAREGRALYGYTF.

As for this clonotype: With a much larger clone just one base away, this may be a read error. The V and J genes are TRBV27 and TRBJ2-3; TRBD2 matches at 8 bases. Germline V gene lookup returns CDR1 MNHEY and CDR2 SMNVEV (reference sequence). There are 15 residues in the CDR3. Trimming removed 2 bases from V and 7 bases from J; junction bases left unmatched: 8. The DNA of the CDR3 is TGTGCCAGCAGTTTACGGGGACTAGGGATATATACGCAGTATTTT. This encodes CASSLRGLGIYTQYF.

This clonotype showed up many times. This sequence joins TRBV7-2 and TRBJ2-1; D remains ambiguous. Germline V gives CDR1 SGHTA, CDR2 FQGNSA. The CDR3 extends over 14 amino acids. V lost 5 bases and J 2 bases, leaving 10 bases between the germline ends. The CDR3 DNA follows: TGTGCCAGCAGCCTCGACGGAGCCTACAATGAGCAGTTCTTC. Translated, it gives CASSLDGAYNEQFF.

The rearrangement links TRBV19 to TRBJ1-5; 8 nucleotides align to TRBD1. The J segment lost 5 bases and the V segment lost 4 bases, leaving 7 bases of the junction unmatched. This CDR3 spans 15 amino acids. The germline V gene has CDR1 LNHDA and CDR2 SQIVND (reference sequence). The CDR3, as DNA: TGTGCCAGTAGTAAGACGAACAGGGGGGATCAGCCCCAGCATTTT. Residues: CASSKTNRGDQPQHF.

The V and J genes are TRBV7-6 and TRBJ1-5; tentative D call: TRBD1 (5 bases). With 4 bases removed from V and 1 base from J, the gap between germline ends came to 14 bases. Per the germline V gene, CDR1 is SGHVS and CDR2 is FNYEAQ. This CDR3 has 16 amino acids. As DNA, the CDR3 is TGTGCCAGCAGCTCTCTCCACCGGGACAGCAATCAGCCCCAGCATTTT. Translation: CASSSLHRDSNQPQHF. Complete variable domain (other parts from reference TRBV7-6 and TRBJ1-5): GAGVSQSPRYKVTKRGQDVALRCDPISGHVSLYWYRQALGQGPEFLTYFNYEAQQDKSGLPNDRFSAERPEGSISTLTIQRTEQRDSAMYRCASSSLHRDSNQPQHFGDGTRLSIL.

The chain combines TRBV10-3 with TRBJ2-1; 8 nucleotides align to TRBD2. From germline, CDR1 is ENHRY and CDR2 SYGVKD. V trimming: 6 bases; J trimming: 2 bases; junction bases outside the gene matches: 6. The CDR3 loop spans 15 amino acids. The CDR3 bases are TGTGCCATCAGCCCGGGGGGGAGCCCCTACAATGAGCAGTTCTTC. Translating it yields CAISPGGSPYNEQFF.

The chain recombines TRBV6-1 with TRBJ2-2; 10 bases line up with TRBD1. The length of the CDR3 is 17 residues. CDR1 is MNHNS, CDR2 SASEGT, per germline. V dropped 6 bases and J dropped 4; count of bases not matched to a gene: 11. CDR3 coding DNA: TGTGCCAGCAGGGGCGGGACAGGGGATATGGGCACCGGGGAGCTGTTTTTT. Translating it yields CASRGGTGDMGTGELFF.